The T cell receptor beta chain described here comes from a study of T cell responses to AZD1222 COVID-19 vaccine. Overall study results and limits: Baseline antibody screening turned up just a handful of seropositive AZD1222 recipients.

Germline assignment: CDR1 SGHTA and CDR2 FQGNSA. The CDR3 runs 12 residues. V lost 4 bases and J 8 bases, leaving 9 bases between the germline ends. Generated by immunoSEQ multiplex PCR, the TCRdb table keeps only in-frame clones and is missing some. Of some 99,000 clones listed, over 80% are singletons. About this clone itself: Its specificity is not known.

This sequence joins TRBV7-2 and TRBJ1-5; D gene ambiguous. The sample in question was peripheral blood, obtained on day 0 of AZD1222 vaccination. This TCR was recovered from an adult in good health. CDR3 coding DNA: TGTGCCAGCAGCTCTCGTGGCGAGCCCCAGCATTTT. It encodes CASSSRGEPQHF.